This TCR beta chain was sequenced during a study of cytotoxic CD8 clonotypes in ibrutinib-treated CLL. Study details: Of the patients, roughly 10 were relapsed/refractory, over 14 treatment-naive and 17 to 18 IGHV unmutated. Samples had a mean of nearly 260,000 productive templates and 94,082 productive rearrangements.

The sequencing depth, 1 in 200,000 to 1 in 1 million T cells, was the target. This table comes from immunoSEQ multiplex PCR, and its TCRdb copy is limited to in-frame clones, with some not included. The data hold about 140,000 clones, with approximately 80% observed a single time. The CDR3 totals 15 residues. J gave up 7 bases and V 6 bases, and 10 bases lay outside the gene matches. Germline lookup yields CDR1 LNHDA and CDR2 SQIVND (reference sequence). This clonotype originated in a human donor with chronic lymphocytic leukemia. The sequencing here drew on PBMCs, taken after 36 months of ibrutinib treatment. This sequence joins TRBV19 and TRBJ2-1, with TRBD1 matching 9 bases. The CDR3 sequence is CASRTGQGLGNEQFF. Written as DNA, the CDR3 is TGTGCCAGTAGGACGGGACAGGGACTCGGGAATGAGCAGTTCTTC.